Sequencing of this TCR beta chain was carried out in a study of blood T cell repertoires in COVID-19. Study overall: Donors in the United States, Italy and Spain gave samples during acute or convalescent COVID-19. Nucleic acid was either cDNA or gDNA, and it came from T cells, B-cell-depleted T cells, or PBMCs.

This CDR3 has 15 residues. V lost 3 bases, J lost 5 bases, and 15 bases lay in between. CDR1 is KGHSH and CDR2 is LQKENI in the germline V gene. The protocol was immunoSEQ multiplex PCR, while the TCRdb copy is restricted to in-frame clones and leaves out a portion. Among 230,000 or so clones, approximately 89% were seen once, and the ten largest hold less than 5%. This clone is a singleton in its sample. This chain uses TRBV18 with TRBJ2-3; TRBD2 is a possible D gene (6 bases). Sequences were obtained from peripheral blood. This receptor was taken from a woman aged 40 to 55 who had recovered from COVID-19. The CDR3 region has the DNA TGTGCCAGCTCACCTTCCGGGGGTATTGGAGATACGCAGTATTTT. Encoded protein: CASSPSGGIGDTQYF.